The 26 T cell receptor beta chains listed next were all sequenced from one sample in a study of PD-1 blockade in classical Hodgkin lymphoma. Method: immunoSEQ multiplex PCR; TCRdb's copy keeps in-frame clones and lacks some. Counted here are some 52,000 clones, about 89% occurring once; the ten biggest clones make up approximately 6.9%. Time point specified: cycle 4 day 1 (C4D1), after 5 to 7 weeks of nivolumab. In every patient, relapse followed autologous stem cell transplantation, while exposure to brentuximab vedotin differed. The material was peripheral blood mononuclear cells (PBMCs), obtained before the fourth cycle of nivolumab. The receptors derive from a human donor with classical Hodgkin lymphoma.

The chain combines TRBV6-5 with TRBJ2-3; D may be TRBD1 (6 bases). There are 13 residues in the CDR3. The ends were cut back, 4 bases at V and 4 bases at J, with 9 bases in the middle. CDR1 is MNHEY and CDR2 is SVGAGI in the germline V gene. CDR3 sequence reads: CASSWGRADTQYF. The DNA for the CDR3 is TGTGCCAGCAGTTGGGGGCGGGCAGATACGCAGTATTTT.

The chain links TRBV7-3 to TRBJ1-1, with D uncertain. The CDR3 has 15 amino acids. The germline V gene has CDR1 SGHTA and CDR2 FQGTGA. V lost 5 bases to trimming and J lost 1 base, with 14 bases between them. Written as DNA, the CDR3 is TGTGCCAGCAGCCTAAGAGCAGGTGGGAACACTGAAGCTTTCTTT. The encoded protein is CASSLRAGGNTEAFF.

The chain uses TRBV9 and TRBJ2-3; 7 bases match TRBD2. This CDR3 has 17 residues. From germline, CDR1 is SGDLS and CDR2 YYNGEE. V gave up 3 bases and J gave up 1 base; unmatched junction bases: 11. The CDR3 coding sequence is TGTGCCAGCAGCGCCGGGACTATTCTAGATGGCACAGATACGCAGTATTTT. Amino acids: CASSAGTILDGTDTQYF.

This clone occurred a few times. CDR3 DNA sequence: TGTGCCAGCAGCTCAGGGTTGAAGGGCTATGGCTACACCTTC. Translated: CASSSGLKGYGYTF. This chain joins TRBV28 and TRBJ1-2, with D perhaps TRBD1 (5 bases). The germline V gene has CDR1 MDHEN and CDR2 SYDVKM. Trimming removed 6 bases at V and 4 bases at J, with 15 bases between. The CDR3 covers 14 residues.

The chain uses TRBV7-2 and TRBJ2-5, with D unclear. From germline, CDR1 is SGHTA and CDR2 FQGNSA. The CDR3 runs to 14 residues. Between the trimmed V and J ends, which lost 1 base and 7 bases, there was a span of 13 bases. The CDR3 protein is CASSLDEARRTQYF. The CDR3 region has the DNA TGTGCCAGCAGCTTAGATGAGGCACGGAGGACCCAGTACTTC. Drawing the rest from reference TRBV7-2 and TRBJ2-5, the complete variable domain is GAGVSQSPSNKVTEKGKDVELRCDPISGHTALYWYRQSLGQGLEFLIYFQGNSAPDKSGLPSDRFSAERTGGSVSTLTIQRTQQEDSAVYLCASSLDEARRTQYFGPGTRLLVL.

This clone turned up a few times. The chain uses TRBV29-1 and TRBJ2-2; tentative D call: TRBD2 (7 bases). Trimming removed 8 bases from V and 3 bases from J, with 16 bases in between. CDR3 length equals 14 residues. Germline V lookup: CDR1 SQVTM, CDR2 ANQGSEA. The CDR3 nucleotides read TGCAGCTTCCGAGGGGGGGTCCACACCGGGGAGCTGTTTTTT. This translates into CSFRGGVHTGELFF.

The rearrangement links TRBV10-3 to TRBJ2-1; TRBD2 agrees at 7 bases. The germline V gene encodes CDR1 ENHRY and CDR2 SYGVKD. This CDR3 has 14 amino acids. The V segment lost 0 bases and the J segment 8 bases; nucleotides outside the gene matches: 4. The CDR3 nucleotides are TGTGCCATCAGTGAGTCGGGGAGGGTCGATGAGCAGTTCTTC. This translates into CAISESGRVDEQFF.

V is TRBV5-4 and J is TRBJ2-7, with 15 bases identical to TRBD2. CDR3 size: 17 residues. Germline values: CDR1 SGHNT, CDR2 YYREEE (reference sequence). The junction had 7 bases not matched to a gene; V was cut back by 4 bases and J by 2 bases. CDR3 in DNA: TGTGCCAGCAGCGGGGGACTAGCGGGGGGCCTCACCTACGAGCAGTACTTC. The encoded protein is CASSGGLAGGLTYEQYF. Filled out from reference TRBV5-4 and TRBJ2-7, the complete variable domain reads ETGVTQSPTHLIKTRGQQVTLRCSSQSGHNTVSWYQQALGQGPQFIFQYYREEENGRGNFPPRFSGLQFPNYSSELNVNALELDDSALYLCASSGGLAGGLTYEQYFGPGTRLTVT.

The chain joins TRBV10-2 to TRBJ2-1; D gene unclear. The CDR3 is made up of 15 amino acids. Germline V gene sequence: CDR1 WSHSY, CDR2 SAAADI. The V end was cut by 10 bases, the J end by 2 bases, with 18 bases between. CDR3 coding DNA: TGCGCCACGAGGTCTGGCGGAAATACCTACAATGAGCAGTTCTTC. Translated, it gives CATRSGGNTYNEQFF.

This chain joins TRBV7-9 and TRBJ2-6; 7 bases map to TRBD2. V gave up 5 bases and J gave up 0 bases; unmatched junction bases: 7. The germline gives CDR1 SEHNR, CDR2 FQNEAQ (reference sequence). The CDR3 runs 17 residues. In DNA form, the CDR3 reads TGTGCCAGCAGCCCTCGATTAGCGGGCTCTGGGGCCAACGTCCTGACTTTC. This encodes CASSPRLAGSGANVLTF.

This sequence joins TRBV4-1 and TRBJ2-1; D is unclear. This CDR3 contains 15 residues. Trimming left V 2 bases short and J 2 bases short, with 10 bases between. Germline V lookup: CDR1 MGHRA, CDR2 YSYEKL. DNA for the CDR3: TGCGCCAGCAGCCAAAACGAGAGACCCTACAATGAGCAGTTCTTC. This gives the protein CASSQNERPYNEQFF.

This sequence joins TRBV18 and TRBJ2-2, with 8 bases lining up with TRBD2. This CDR3 spans 18 amino acids. V gave up 3 bases and J gave up 3 bases; unmatched junction bases: 12. Looked up from germline, CDR1 is KGHSH and CDR2 is LQKENI. CDR3 nucleotide sequence: TGTGCCAGCTCACCCCCACCGGGACTAGAGGTTTACACCGGGGAGCTGTTTTTT. Its protein product is CASSPPPGLEVYTGELFF. Together with reference TRBV18 and TRBJ2-2, the CDR3 gives the full variable domain: NAGVMQNPRHLVRRRGQEARLRCSPMKGHSHVYWYRQLPEEGLKFMVYLQKENIIDESGMPKERFSAEFPKEGPSILRIQQVVRGDSAAYFCASSPPPGLEVYTGELFFGEGSRLTVL.

This sequence joins TRBV27 and TRBJ2-7, with TRBD1 matching 7 bases. This CDR3 spans 13 amino acids. Germline V lookup: CDR1 MNHEY, CDR2 SMNVEV (reference sequence). With 6 bases clipped from V and 3 bases from J, the junction kept 5 bases outside the gene matches. The DNA of the CDR3 is TGTGCCAGCAGCAGACAGGGAGACTACGAGCAGTACTTC. Translating gives CASSRQGDYEQYF.

The chain has TRBV19 and TRBJ1-5; D gene ambiguous. The CDR3 is made up of 18 amino acids. V was clipped by 0 bases and J by 1 base, with 16 bases between them. The germline gives CDR1 LNHDA, CDR2 SQIVND (reference sequence). CDR3 region: CASSIEVGSMGSNQPQHF. CDR3 coding DNA: TGTGCCAGTAGTATAGAGGTTGGGTCAATGGGAAGCAATCAGCCCCAGCATTTT.

The gene calls are TRBV7-9 and TRBJ2-1, with a tentative D call TRBD2 (5 bases). Deletions cut 1 base from V and 7 bases from J, with 8 bases between. The CDR3 is made up of 13 amino acids. The germline V gene has CDR1 SEHNR and CDR2 FQNEAQ (reference sequence). The CDR3 region has the DNA TGTGCCAGCAGCTTAGGATCGGGAAATGAGCAGTTCTTC. Its translation: CASSLGSGNEQFF.

The CDR3 DNA is TGCGCCAGCAGCCACCTGGAGGGCACTGAAGCTTTCTTT. This gives the protein CASSHLEGTEAFF. The rearrangement links TRBV4-3 to TRBJ1-1; D is unclear. Looked up from germline, CDR1 is LGHNA and CDR2 is YSLEER. Trimming stripped 3 bases from V and 4 bases from J, with 9 bases between. The CDR3 length is 13 residues.

The rearrangement uses TRBV2 and TRBJ2-7, with TRBD2 as a possible D gene (6 bases). The CDR3 is made up of 15 amino acids. Trimming cost V 4 bases and J 3 bases, with 16 bases left between them. The germline V gene encodes CDR1 SNHLY and CDR2 FYNNEI. CDR3 residues: CASSGAGGGIYEQYF. As DNA, the CDR3 is TGTGCCAGCAGTGGGGCGGGTGGGGGGATCTACGAGCAGTACTTC. The variable domain in full, with the rest retrieved from reference TRBV2 and TRBJ2-7, is EPEVTQTPSHQVTQMGQEVILRCVPISNHLYFYWYRQILGQKVEFLVSFYNNEISEKSEIFDDQFSVERPDGSNFTLKIRSTKLEDSAMYFCASSGAGGGIYEQYFGPGTRLTVT.

CDR3 loop: CASSLDETTQYF. For the CDR3, the DNA is TGTGCCAGCAGCTTGGATGAAACTACGCAGTATTTT. The chain is built from TRBV11-2 and TRBJ2-3, with unresolved D. Between the trimmed V and J ends, which lost 3 bases and 8 bases, there was a span of 9 bases. The germline V gene has CDR1 SGHAT and CDR2 FQNNGV. This CDR3 has 12 amino acids.

This sequence joins TRBV18 and TRBJ1-2, with a tentative D call TRBD1 (6 bases). Trimming cost V 4 bases and J 5 bases, with 20 bases left between them. The CDR3 length is 16 residues. Germline V gene data show CDR1 as KGHSH and CDR2 as LQKENI. The CDR3 nucleotides are TGTGCCAGCTCACACAAAGTACAGGGTTTTCAGTATGGCTACACCTTC. It translates to CASSHKVQGFQYGYTF.

The chain is built from TRBV6-1 and TRBJ1-4; a weak D match, TRBD1 (5 bases). Per germline, CDR1 MNHNS and CDR2 SASEGT. V lost 2 bases and J 7 bases, leaving 11 bases between the germline ends. This CDR3 contains 14 residues. The DNA of the CDR3 is TGTGCCAGCAGTGAATGGGGCCGGGGTGAAAAACTGTTTTTT. Translated: CASSEWGRGEKLFF.

This clone showed up just a few times. The gene calls are TRBV27 and TRBJ2-1; 10 bases line up with TRBD2. The CDR3 is 16 amino acids. Germline values: CDR1 MNHEY, CDR2 SMNVEV (reference sequence). V shed 6 bases and J 4 bases; nucleotides not matched to a gene: 9. The CDR3 reads CASRQGSGRGYNEQFF. As DNA, the CDR3 is TGTGCCAGCAGACAGGGGAGCGGGAGGGGTTACAATGAGCAGTTCTTC.

V usage is TRBV18 and J usage is TRBJ2-3; unclear D gene. Germline assignment: CDR1 KGHSH and CDR2 LQKENI. V dropped 6 bases and J dropped 1 base, with 20 bases sitting between them. The CDR3 loop spans 17 amino acids. The CDR3 nucleotides are TGTGCCAGCTCGATAAACAGCGTCCGCGTTCGCACAGATACGCAGTATTTT. Translation gives CASSINSVRVRTDTQYF. The full variable domain, rest sourced from reference TRBV18 and TRBJ2-3, is NAGVMQNPRHLVRRRGQEARLRCSPMKGHSHVYWYRQLPEEGLKFMVYLQKENIIDESGMPKERFSAEFPKEGPSILRIQQVVRGDSAAYFCASSINSVRVRTDTQYFGPGTRLTVL.

V gene TRBV7-6 combines with J gene TRBJ1-1; D not resolved. Trimming left V 5 bases short and J 0 bases short, with 10 bases between. Germline-derived CDR1 and CDR2 are SGHVS and FNYEAQ. The CDR3 extends over 14 amino acids. DNA of the CDR3: TGTGCCAGCAGCCTAACCTCAGTGAACACTGAAGCTTTCTTT. The encoded protein is CASSLTSVNTEAFF.

V gene TRBV27 combines with J gene TRBJ1-1, with 9 bases matching TRBD1. The CDR3 is 14 amino acids. Germline V gene lookup returns CDR1 MNHEY and CDR2 SMNVEV (reference sequence). The junction had 6 bases not matched to a gene; V was cut back by 8 bases and J by 2 bases. CDR3 nucleotides: TGTGCCAGCTATGGGACAGGGTTAAACACTGAAGCTTTCTTT. It yields the protein CASYGTGLNTEAFF.

The genes are TRBV9 and TRBJ1-3; no clear D. The CDR3 totals 14 residues. CDR1 is SGDLS, CDR2 YYNGEE, per germline. Trimming removed 0 bases at V and 0 bases at J, with 4 bases between. CDR3 DNA sequence: TGTGCCAGCAGCGTAGGGACCTCTGGAAACACCATATATTTT. Its protein product is CASSVGTSGNTIYF.

The rearrangement uses TRBV19 and TRBJ2-5; 8 nucleotides match TRBD1. Germline values: CDR1 LNHDA, CDR2 SQIVND (reference sequence). After removal of 5 bases from V and 3 bases from J, the junction contained 8 bases not matched to a gene. The CDR3 covers 15 residues. The CDR3 region has the DNA TGTGCCAGTAGTCCTGACCGGACAGGGAAAGAGACCCAGTACTTC. Translating gives CASSPDRTGKETQYF.